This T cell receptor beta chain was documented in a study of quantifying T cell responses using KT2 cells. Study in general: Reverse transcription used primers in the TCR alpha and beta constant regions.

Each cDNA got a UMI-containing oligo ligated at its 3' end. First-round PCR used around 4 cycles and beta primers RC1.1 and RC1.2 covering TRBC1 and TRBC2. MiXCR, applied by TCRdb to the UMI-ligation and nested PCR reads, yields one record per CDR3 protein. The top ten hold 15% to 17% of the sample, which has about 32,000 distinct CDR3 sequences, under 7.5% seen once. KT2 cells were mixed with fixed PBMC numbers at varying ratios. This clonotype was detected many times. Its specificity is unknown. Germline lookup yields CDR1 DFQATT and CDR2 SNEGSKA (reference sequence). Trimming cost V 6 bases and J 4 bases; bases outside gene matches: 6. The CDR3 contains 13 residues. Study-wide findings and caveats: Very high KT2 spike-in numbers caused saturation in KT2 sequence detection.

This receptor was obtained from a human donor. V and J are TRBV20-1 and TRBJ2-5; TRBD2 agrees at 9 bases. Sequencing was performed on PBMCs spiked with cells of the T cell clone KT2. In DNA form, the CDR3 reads TGCAGTGCCCCAGCGGGGGGTAGAGAGACCCAGTACTTC. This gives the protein CSAPAGGRETQYF.